This T cell receptor beta chain was captured by sequencing in a study of control samples from healthy donors and cancer patients (dated by TCRdb to 2020 to 2022). The CDR3 runs 16 residues from the cysteine to the phenylalanine. Just the 48-base CDR3 DNA is kept, in frame starting at base 1. V is reduced by 0 bases and J by 9 bases, leaving a spacing of 15 bases between them. CDR1 LNHDA and CDR2 SQIVND were looked up in the germline V gene (reference sequence). Turning to this clone: Its specific antigen is unknown. No much larger clonotype is one base removed from it; base qualities were not supplied.

Library construction relied on the immunoSEQ multiplex PCR assay. The table comes from immuneACCESS by way of TCRdb, which keeps in-frame sequences with V and J called. Part of the clones is missing from these tables; in studies checked, under half for an unresolved V gene and the rest for unknown reasons. For this sample there are 110,000 to 150,000 clones; roughly nine tenths appear just once. Approximately 7.2% of the sample is taken by the ten largest. Sequencing used blood. The TCR comes from a man younger than 35 in good health. The chain was built from TRBV19 and TRBJ1-6; TRBD1 is perhaps the D gene, given 5 matching bases. The CDR3 loop reads CASSIDLRAQASPLHF. In nucleotides, the sequence is TGTGCCAGTAGTATAGACCTCAGGGCCCAGGCTTCACCCCTCCACTTT.